This T cell receptor (beta chain) was found in a study of identical twins. General study points: Donors were not followed over many years; analysis was cross-sectional. Memory repertoires showed no such pattern, whereas abundant cord blood beta clonotypes carried fewer insertions.

To note about this clonotype: Its target is not known.

TCRdb itself ran the 5' RACE reads through MiXCR, one entry per CDR3 protein. In the table there are over 600,000 distinct CDR3 sequences, 21% of which are singletons. Germline CDR1 reads SQVTM; CDR2 reads ANQGSEA. V was pared by 0 bases and J by 7 bases, with 12 bases between. The CDR3 runs to 14 residues. Only healthy Caucasians were included as donors. The sample also formed part of further work on T cells expressing NK-cell markers. That work states: In a group of about 6 donors, dominant NKG2C+ clonotypes represented about 1.0-8% of CD8+ T cells.

Sequences were obtained from PBMCs. The chain is built from TRBV29-1 and TRBJ1-4, with D possibly TRBD1 on 6 matching bases. The sequence derives from a woman between 18 and 30 years old in good health. CDR3 DNA sequence: TGCAGCGTTGAAGAGTCGGACAGACGTGAAAAACTGTTTTTT. Amino acids: CSVEESDRREKLFF.